This T cell receptor (beta chain) is drawn from a study of T cell repertoires in cytomegalovirus infection. Study-wide background: Selection of CMV epitopes for the study included recently identified HLA-C-restricted and well-studied HLA-B-restricted ones. Public TCR beta signatures were indicative of both CMV infection and a matching HLA type.

Findings and limits, study-wide: HLA-C-restricted, CMV-specific TCR beta clonotypes were dominant ex vivo.

There are a few counts of this clonotype. Its antigen is currently unknown. TCRdb processed the reads anew with MiXCR; each CDR3 protein has one entry. The sample carries 27,000 or so distinct CDR3 sequences, about a fifth recorded once. Trimming removed 0 bases from V and 3 bases from J, with 11 bases in between. Germline loops: CDR1 DFQATT, CDR2 SNEGSKA (reference sequence). The CDR3 contains 15 residues. Material: CD8+ T cells from cultured PBMCs, obtained from culture after CMV antigen stimulation. J is TRBJ2-2 and V is TRBV20-1; D remains unclear. The TCR comes from a human donor in good health (CMV status not recorded). Some clones in this sample may be carry-over from other donors' samples. CDR3 DNA sequence: TGCAGTGCTAGAGAAGGCTCCCTCGACACCGGGGAGCTGTTTTTT. Its protein is CSAREGSLDTGELFF.